The rows below give T cell receptor beta chains drawn from one sample of a study of regulatory T cells in long-lasting Graves disease. TCRdb reprocessed the multiplex PCR reads via MiXCR and lists one record per CDR3 protein. The repertoire holds about 290,000 distinct CDR3 sequences, with 20% to 25% as singletons. The material sequenced was peripheral blood mononuclear cells (PBMCs), taken when the disease was refractory, from a patient treated with antithyroid drugs. These receptors were obtained from a female donor with Graves disease. CDR3s include the opening cysteine and the closing phenylalanine or tryptophan. A D gene is named only where the DNA matches it firmly. Size values are once, few and many counts, or a class for expanded clones, and some rows have none.

v_call	d_call	clone_size	j_call	cdr3_aa	cdr3_nt
TRBV7-2	-	many	TRBJ1-3	CASSIGTSGNTIYF	TGTGCCAGCAGCATCGGGACATCTGGAAACACCATATATTTT
TRBV15	-	-	TRBJ1-2	CATSKPPPGNYGYTF	TGTGCCACCAGCAAGCCCCCCCCAGGGAACTATGGCTACACCTTC
TRBV6-1	-	many	TRBJ2-7	CASTSPGPSYEQYF	TGTGCCAGCACCTCTCCGGGTCCATCCTACGAGCAGTACTTC
TRBV7-9	TRBD1	-	TRBJ1-2	CASSNRGVGYTF	TGTGCCAGCAGCAACAGGGGGGTTGGCTACACCTTC
TRBV20-1	TRBD1	few	TRBJ2-7	CSARDWPWTGDEQYF	TGCAGTGCTAGAGATTGGCCTTGGACAGGGGACGAGCAGTACTTC
TRBV28	-	many	TRBJ2-2	CASRWVAGALNTGELFF	TGTGCCAGCAGATGGGTGGCAGGGGCCTTGAACACCGGGGAGCTGTTTTTT
TRBV12-3/TRBV12-4	-	-	TRBJ2-7	CASSLEGVSAEEQYF	TGTGCCAGCAGTTTGGAGGGAGTATCCGCGGAGGAGCAGTACTTC
TRBV27	TRBD1	many	TRBJ2-7	CASRMTGTGVYEQYF	TGTGCCAGCAGGATGACCGGGACAGGGGTCTACGAGCAGTACTTC
TRBV6-1	-	-	TRBJ1-2	CASSEWWGLAGGYTF	TGTGCCAGCAGTGAATGGTGGGGGCTGGCGGGTGGCTACACCTTC
TRBV7-8	TRBD1	many	TRBJ2-7	CASSPGQGSGAYEQYF	TGTGCCAGCAGCCCCGGACAGGGTTCGGGGGCCTACGAGCAGTACTTC
TRBV6-2/TRBV6-3	TRBD1	few	TRBJ1-1	CASSYGAGQGALTEAFF	TGTGCCAGCAGTTACGGCGCGGGACAGGGGGCTCTCACTGAAGCTTTCTTT
TRBV7-9	-	few	TRBJ2-7	CASSPGRSPGREQYF	TGTGCCAGCAGCCCCGGAAGATCCCCAGGAAGAGAGCAGTACTTC
TRBV6-1	TRBD1	many	TRBJ1-5	CASTGQGRFQPQHF	TGTGCCAGCACTGGACAGGGCAGGTTTCAGCCCCAGCATTTT
TRBV27	-	few	TRBJ1-6	CASSRTGNSPLHF	TGTGCCAGCAGTCGGACTGGGAATTCACCCCTCCACTTT
TRBV29-1	-	few	TRBJ1-2	CSVGGGYGYTF	TGCAGCGTTGGGGGAGGATATGGCTACACCTTC
TRBV20-1	-	-	TRBJ2-5	CSARDGAWSWEETQYF	TGCAGTGCTAGAGATGGGGCGTGGTCATGGGAAGAGACCCAGTACTTC
TRBV28	-	-	TRBJ2-1	CASWGYNEQFF	TGTGCCAGCTGGGGTTACAATGAGCAGTTCTTC
TRBV28	-	many	TRBJ2-3	CASSLAPGAQYF	TGTGCCAGCAGTTTGGCCCCTGGGGCGCAGTATTTT
TRBV6-2/TRBV6-3	-	few	TRBJ1-1	CASSDASTNTEAFF	TGTGCCAGCAGTGACGCCTCAACGAACACTGAAGCTTTCTTT
TRBV27	-	-	TRBJ2-3	CASSSSSVQTTDTQYF	TGTGCCAGCAGTTCTTCTAGCGTTCAAACCACAGATACGCAGTATTTT
TRBV5-1	-	-	TRBJ1-3	CASSMTAAGNTIYF	TGCGCCAGCAGCATGACAGCTGCTGGAAACACCATATATTTT
TRBV12-3/TRBV12-4	-	many	TRBJ2-2	CASSEQPNTGELFF	TGTGCCAGCAGCGAACAGCCGAACACCGGGGAGCTGTTTTTT